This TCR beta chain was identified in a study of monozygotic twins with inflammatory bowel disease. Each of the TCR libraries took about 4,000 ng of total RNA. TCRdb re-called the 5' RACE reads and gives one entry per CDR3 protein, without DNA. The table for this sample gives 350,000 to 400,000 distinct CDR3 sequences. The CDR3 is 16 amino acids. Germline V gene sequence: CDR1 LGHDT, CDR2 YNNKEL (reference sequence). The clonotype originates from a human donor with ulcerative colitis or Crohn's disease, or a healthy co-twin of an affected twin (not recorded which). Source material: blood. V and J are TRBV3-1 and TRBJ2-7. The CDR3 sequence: CASSQDTGWSSYEQYF.